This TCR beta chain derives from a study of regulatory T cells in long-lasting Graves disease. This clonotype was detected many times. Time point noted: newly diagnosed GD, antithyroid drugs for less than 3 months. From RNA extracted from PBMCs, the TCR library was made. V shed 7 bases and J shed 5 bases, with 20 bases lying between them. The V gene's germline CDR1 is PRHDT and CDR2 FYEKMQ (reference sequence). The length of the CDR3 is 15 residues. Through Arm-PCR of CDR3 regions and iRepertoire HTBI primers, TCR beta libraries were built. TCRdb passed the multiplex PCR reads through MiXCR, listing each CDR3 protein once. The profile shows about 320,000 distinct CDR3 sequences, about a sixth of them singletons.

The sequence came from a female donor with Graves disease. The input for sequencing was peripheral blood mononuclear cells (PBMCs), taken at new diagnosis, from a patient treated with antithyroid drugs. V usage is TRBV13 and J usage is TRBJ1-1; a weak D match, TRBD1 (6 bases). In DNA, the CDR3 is TGTGCCAGCACCACGGCGGGGGGCCTAGGTACTGAAGCTTTCTTT. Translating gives CASTTAGGLGTEAFF.